The 15 T cell receptor beta chains below were found in one sample sequenced in a study of CD8 T cells in ankylosing spondylitis. TCRdb reprocessed the 5' RACE reads via MiXCR and lists one record per CDR3 protein. The repertoire has 250,000 to 350,000 distinct CDR3 sequences, 20% of them found once; the top ten carry roughly 8%. The sample taken for sequencing was blood, either unsorted or a sorted T cell fraction (not recorded which). These receptors all come from a male donor with ankylosing spondylitis or in good health (not recorded which).

This clonotype was seen a few times. The chain couples TRBV12-3 or TRBV12-4 to TRBJ1-6; 8 positions match TRBD1. The CDR3 totals 17 residues. V shed 5 bases and J 5 bases; nucleotides not matched to a gene: 11. For the CDR3, the DNA is TGTGCCAGCAGTCCCGGACAGGGAGGGGCCCATAATTCACCCCTCCACTTT. It encodes CASSPGQGGAHNSPLHF.

This CDR3 is CSARIGDKRDEQFF. The CDR3 coding sequence is TGCAGTGCTAGAATCGGGGATAAGCGCGATGAGCAGTTCTTC. The rearrangement uses TRBV20-1 and TRBJ2-1, with D maybe TRBD2 (5 bases). The CDR3 has 14 amino acids. V lost 2 bases to trimming and J lost 8 bases, with 16 bases between them. CDR1 is DFQATT, CDR2 SNEGSKA, per germline (reference sequence).

This clonotype has a handful of counts. The chain recombines TRBV27 with TRBJ2-2; possibly TRBD2 for D (7 bases). This CDR3 has 17 residues. CDR1 is MNHEY and CDR2 is SMNVEV in the germline V gene (reference sequence). V was clipped by 3 bases and J by 5 bases, with 19 bases between them. The DNA for the CDR3 is TGTGCCAGCAGTTTGGGGGGGGGACACTTATTTACCGGGGAGCTGTTTTTT. Translation gives CASSLGGGHLFTGELFF.

This chain's CDR3 is CSARDRGPRSTQYF. DNA for the CDR3: TGCAGTGCTAGGGACCGCGGGCCACGGTCTACGCAGTATTTT. V is TRBV20-1 and J is TRBJ2-3, with TRBD2 as a possible D gene (5 bases). Germline V gene lookup returns CDR1 DFQATT and CDR2 SNEGSKA (reference sequence). The V gene lost 3 bases and the J gene lost 8 bases, with 18 bases spanning the gap. The CDR3 runs to 14 residues.

The V gene is TRBV11-2, the J gene TRBJ2-1; D is possibly TRBD1 or TRBD2 (7 bases each). The CDR3 covers 16 residues. CDR1 and CDR2 (germline): SGHAT, FQNNGV. V lost 2 bases, J lost 3 bases, and 14 bases lay in between. The chain's CDR3 is CASSLFQGGIYNEQFF. As DNA, the CDR3 is TGTGCCAGCAGCTTATTCCAGGGGGGGATCTACAATGAGCAGTTCTTC.

This clonotype showed up just a few times. The chain links TRBV12-3 or TRBV12-4 to TRBJ2-4, with D tentatively TRBD2 (7 bases). The length of the CDR3 is 16 residues. The V gene lost 7 bases and the J gene lost 1 base, with 17 bases spanning the gap. CDR3 DNA sequence: TGTGCCAGCACCGAAGAGGGGGGGCCTGCCAAAAACATTCAGTACTTC. Its translation is CASTEEGGPAKNIQYF.

The V gene is TRBV12-3 or TRBV12-4, the J gene TRBJ1-6; weak D call: TRBD1 (5 bases). V lost 5 bases to trimming and J lost 0 bases, with 11 bases between them. The length of the CDR3 is 16 residues. Written as DNA, the CDR3 is TGTGCCAGCAGTAGGGGCAAGAGCTCCTATAATTCACCCCTCCACTTT. It is translated as CASSRGKSSYNSPLHF.

The chain carries TRBV3-1 and TRBJ2-5; 7 bases line up with TRBD2. The CDR3 is made up of 15 amino acids. The germline CDR1 and CDR2 sequences are LGHDT and YNNKEL (reference sequence). V was clipped by 4 bases and J by 2 bases; unmatched bases: 7. The CDR3 reads CASSPTGTTQETQYF. The DNA of the CDR3 is TGTGCCAGCAGCCCTACCGGGACTACGCAAGAGACCCAGTACTTC.

This clonotype was seen more than once but under ten times. This chain connects TRBV5-1 to TRBJ1-2, with TRBD1 matching over 8 bases. V gave up 4 bases and J gave up 8 bases; unmatched junction bases: 13. CDR1 and CDR2 (germline): SGHRS, YFSETQ. The CDR3 is 15 residues long. The CDR3 here is CASSKMDRVSGGYTF. For the CDR3, the DNA is TGCGCCAGCAGCAAAATGGACAGGGTTTCGGGCGGCTACACCTTC.

In its sample, this clonotype was seen a few times. The chain recombines TRBV6-4 with TRBJ2-1; D remains unclear. This CDR3 comprises 14 residues. Germline loops: CDR1 MRHNA, CDR2 SNTAGT. The ends were cut back, 2 bases at V and 7 bases at J, with 12 bases in the middle. CDR3 nucleotides: TGTGCCAGCAGTGACGAGATTAGCTCGAATGAGCAGTTCTTC. It yields the protein CASSDEISSNEQFF.

The chain uses TRBV5-1 and TRBJ2-3, with no clear D. Trimming removed 0 bases at V and 2 bases at J, with 13 bases between. CDR1 is SGHRS, CDR2 YFSETQ, per germline. The CDR3 runs 16 residues. CDR3 region: CASSLDGLSYTDTQYF. Written as DNA, the CDR3 is TGCGCCAGCAGCTTGGACGGATTGAGCTACACAGATACGCAGTATTTT. The full variable domain, with the rest looked up from reference TRBV5-1 and TRBJ2-3, is KAGVTQTPRYLIKTRGQQVTLSCSPISGHRSVSWYQQTPGQGLQFLFEYFSETQRNKGNFPGRFSGRQFSNSRSEMNVSTLELGDSALYLCASSLDGLSYTDTQYFGPGTRLTVL.

The chain employs TRBV12-3 or TRBV12-4 and TRBJ1-6, with 7 bases lining up with TRBD1. There are 15 residues in the CDR3. V lost 3 bases and J lost 6; bases outside the gene matches: 5. CDR3 nucleotides: TGTGCCAGCAGTTTGACAGGGACCTTTAATTCACCCCTCCACTTT. Amino acid sequence: CASSLTGTFNSPLHF.

This clonotype has more than one count but fewer than ten. The chain is built from TRBV12-3 or TRBV12-4 and TRBJ2-2; D is ambiguous. V shed 0 bases and J shed 7 bases, with 9 bases lying between them. The CDR3 extends over 14 amino acids. The CDR3: CASSLARTGGELFF. The CDR3 region has the DNA TGTGCCAGCAGTTTAGCCAGAACTGGCGGGGAGCTGTTTTTT.

J is TRBJ1-2 and V is TRBV19; D is undetermined. The CDR3 is 15 amino acids. Between the trimmed V and J ends, which lost 1 base and 2 bases, there was a span of 11 bases. CDR1 and CDR2 from the germline V gene are LNHDA and SQIVND (reference sequence). The CDR3 loop reads CASSIVGRKNYGYTF. DNA for the CDR3: TGTGCCAGTAGTATAGTCGGGCGAAAAAACTATGGCTACACCTTC.

There are a few counts of this clonotype. The V call is TRBV30, the J call TRBJ1-3, with D hard to call. The CDR3 covers 15 residues. CDR1 is GTSNPN and CDR2 is SVGIG in the germline V gene (reference sequence). With 2 bases removed from V and 4 bases from J, the gap between germline ends came to 15 bases. The CDR3 DNA sequence: TGTGCCTGGAGTAGTGACATCTCAGGCGGAAACACCATATATTTT. This codes for CAWSSDISGGNTIYF.